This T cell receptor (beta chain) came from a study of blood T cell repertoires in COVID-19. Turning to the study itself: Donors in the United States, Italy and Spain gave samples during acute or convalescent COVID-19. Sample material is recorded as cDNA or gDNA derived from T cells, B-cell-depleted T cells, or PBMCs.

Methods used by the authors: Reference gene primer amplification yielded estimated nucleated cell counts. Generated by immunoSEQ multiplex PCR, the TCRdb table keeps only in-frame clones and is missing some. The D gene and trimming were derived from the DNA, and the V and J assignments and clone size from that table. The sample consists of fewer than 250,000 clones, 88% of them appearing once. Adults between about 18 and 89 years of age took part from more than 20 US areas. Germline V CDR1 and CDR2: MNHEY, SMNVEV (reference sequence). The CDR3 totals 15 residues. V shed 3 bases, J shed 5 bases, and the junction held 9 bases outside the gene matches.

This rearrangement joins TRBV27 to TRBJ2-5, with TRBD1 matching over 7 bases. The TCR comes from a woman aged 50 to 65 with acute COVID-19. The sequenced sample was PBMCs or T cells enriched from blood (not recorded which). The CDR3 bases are TGTGCCAGCAGTTTTAAGGGGGCATTAGTGGAGACCCAGTACTTC. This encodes CASSFKGALVETQYF.